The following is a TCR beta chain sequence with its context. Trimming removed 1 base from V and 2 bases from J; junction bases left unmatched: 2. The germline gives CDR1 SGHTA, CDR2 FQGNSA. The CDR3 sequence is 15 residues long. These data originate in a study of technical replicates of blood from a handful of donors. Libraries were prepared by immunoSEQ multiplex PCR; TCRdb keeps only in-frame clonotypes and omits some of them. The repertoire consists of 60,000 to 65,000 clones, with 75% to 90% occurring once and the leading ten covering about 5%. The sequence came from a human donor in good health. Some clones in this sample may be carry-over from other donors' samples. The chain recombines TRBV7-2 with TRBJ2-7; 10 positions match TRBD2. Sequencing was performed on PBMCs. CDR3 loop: CASSLVAGGTYEQYF. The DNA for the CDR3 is TGTGCCAGCAGCTTAGTAGCGGGAGGTACCTACGAGCAGTACTTC. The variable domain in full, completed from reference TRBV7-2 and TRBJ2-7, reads GAGVSQSPSNKVTEKGKDVELRCDPISGHTALYWYRQSLGQGLEFLIYFQGNSAPDKSGLPSDRFSAERTGGSVSTLTIQRTQQEDSAVYLCASSLVAGGTYEQYFGPGTRLTVT.